In its sample, the clone carrying this TCR beta chain was seen a few times. The entry originates in a study of molecular identifiers for immune sequencing clone quantification. The CDR3 spans 13 residues. The ends were cut back, 7 bases at V and 2 bases at J, with 9 bases in the middle. Germline V gene data show CDR1 as KGHDR and CDR2 as SFDVKD. TCRdb re-called the PCR reads through MiXCR, storing one row per CDR3 protein. The sample comprises 300,000 to 400,000 distinct CDR3 sequences, about a quarter of which are singletons, and about 0.71% rests with the top ten. The TCR comes from a human donor in good health. Some libraries in this study had Jurkat cell RNA spiked in. The chain uses TRBV24-1 and TRBJ2-3; D uncertain. The specimen was naive CD8+ T cells from blood, with Jurkat cell RNA spiked in. Subset specified: FACS-sorted CD8+CD4-CCR7+CD45RA+ naive T cells. The CDR3 here is CATSPTDTDTQYF. The CDR3 DNA is TGTGCCACCAGCCCTACAGACACAGATACGCAGTATTTT.